This T cell receptor (beta chain) was observed in a study of control samples from healthy donors and cancer patients (dated by TCRdb to the early 2020s). A distance of 18 bases separates the germline ends of V and J, which lose 5 bases and 4 bases respectively. Based on the germline V gene, the CDR1 and CDR2 sequences are MNHEY and SVGEGT. The CDR3 sequence holds 16 residues, the cysteine and phenylalanine included. CDR3 DNA only is kept here, 48 bases in frame from base 1. Library preparation employed the immunoSEQ multiplex PCR assay. Imported from immuneACCESS, the table was reduced by TCRdb to in-frame sequences with V and J called. These copies leave out some clones; in studies compared against another copy, an unresolved V gene accounts for under half, and the cause of the remainder is not known. The sample contains about 26,000 clones, 80% to 85% of them found a single time. The ten top clones hold about 23% of the sample.

Comments on this clone: The clone's antigen remains unknown. Within one base of it there is no much larger clone, and no base qualities were kept.

The receptor's source is a man aged 55 to 69 with colorectal cancer. The sequenced sample was PBMCs. The rearranged chain carries TRBV6-2 or TRBV6-3 and TRBJ1-5; possibly the D gene is TRBD1, per 5 matching bases. The CDR3 is CASSANGAVLNQPQHF. The nucleotide sequence reads as follows: TGTGCCAGCAGTGCGAACGGGGCAGTTCTTAATCAGCCCCAGCATTTT.